This T cell receptor beta chain was obtained from a study of post-analysis software for immune sequencing data. Study context: Included among the disease courses, which were recorded for the cohort, were relapsing-remitting, secondary progressive and progressive-relapsing multiple sclerosis. Notes on the study in general: There was significantly lower normalized Chao1 diversity in multiple sclerosis patients than in controls. Batch-matched samples strongly co-clustered by F measure. Included in a set of roughly five TRBV segments more frequent in patients than controls were TRBV5-6, TRBV5-1 and TRBV20-1.

This clonotype appeared a few times. Its matching antigen is unknown. Unique molecular identifiers were present in the TCR beta cDNA libraries. Each CDR3 protein gets one entry after TCRdb re-called the PCR reads with MiXCR. The sample shows around 180,000 distinct CDR3 sequences, 30% of them seen only once. The CDR3 is made up of 13 amino acids. Per the germline V gene, CDR1 is DFQATT and CDR2 is SNEGSKA (reference sequence). With 4 bases removed from V and 6 bases from J, the gap between germline ends came to 13 bases. Sequenced sample: blood. This receptor was identified in a girl under 18 with multiple sclerosis. The J gene is TRBJ2-1, the V gene TRBV20-1, with D perhaps matching TRBD2 (6 bases). CDR3: CSATGGKINEQFF. In DNA form, the CDR3 reads TGCAGTGCTACAGGCGGGAAGATCAATGAGCAGTTCTTC.